This TCR beta chain was recovered during a study of shared clonotypes between healthy human individuals. In the case of this clone: What it binds is unknown. Mismatch with germline at one junction end may stem from a read error.

Sorted-subset replicate PCRs used approximately 200 ng of genomic DNA. This amount corresponded to 30,000 to 35,000 T cell genomes. The protocol was immunoSEQ multiplex PCR, while the TCRdb copy is restricted to in-frame clones and leaves out a portion. The sample shows roughly 2.6 million clones, roughly nine tenths of them seen only once. There were only Caucasian adults among the donors, and all lived in Nashville, Tennessee. Findings and caveats of the study: At large depth, rarefaction still showed sorted-subset sequencing to be incomplete. Naive subsets usually exceeded memory subsets in estimated richness.

The sample taken for sequencing was naive CD4+ T cells sorted from blood. The subset here: CD45RA+ positively selected. This clonotype was sampled from a man aged 18 to 29 in good health.

The CDR3 sequence is CASSVGSGSSHEQYF. Here the CDR3 DNA reads TGTGCCAGCAGCGTAGGGAGCGGGAGCTCCCACGAGCAGTACTTC. The chain is built from TRBV9 and TRBJ2-7, with 8 bases aligning to TRBD2. The CDR3 has 15 residues. Germline lookup yields CDR1 SGDLS and CDR2 YYNGEE.